This entry lists 20 T cell receptor beta chains sequenced from one sample in a study of blood T cells in healthy people across ages. Primers used in a second PCR of about 7 to 11 cycles were a sample-barcoded 5' primer and a J-beta primer mix. TCRdb reanalysed the 5' RACE reads using MiXCR and keeps one entry per CDR3 protein. The data hold about 670,000 distinct CDR3 sequences, with roughly 43% observed a single time. Source material: blood. The receptors derive from an elderly man in good health.

The chain couples TRBV14 to TRBJ2-7, with D maybe TRBD1 (7 bases). This CDR3 region has 15 residues. Per the germline V gene, CDR1 is SGHDN and CDR2 is FVKESK. The V end lost 2 bases, the J end lost 3 bases, and 14 bases lay between the germline ends. CDR3 region: CASSQTRQGGYEQYF. As DNA, the CDR3 is TGTGCCAGCAGCCAAACTCGACAGGGAGGCTACGAGCAGTACTTC. The variable domain in full, with the rest retrieved from reference TRBV14 and TRBJ2-7, is EAGVTQFPSHSVIEKGQTVTLRCDPISGHDNLYWYRRVMGKEIKFLLHFVKESKQDESGMPNNRFLAERTGGTYSTLKVQPAELEDSGVYFCASSQTRQGGYEQYFGPGTRLTVT.

The J gene is TRBJ2-2, the V gene TRBV29-1; D call uncertain. The CDR3 sequence is 13 residues long. The V end was cut by 3 bases, the J end by 5 bases, with 10 bases between. CDR1 is SQVTM and CDR2 is ANQGSEA in the germline V gene. The CDR3 here is CSVDVVRTGELFF. CDR3 DNA: TGCAGCGTTGATGTGGTTCGGACCGGGGAGCTGTTTTTT.

J is TRBJ1-2 and V is TRBV20-1; the D is unclear. V was shortened by 3 bases and J by 8 bases, with 13 bases between the two germline ends. This CDR3 has 12 residues. The V gene's germline CDR1 is DFQATT and CDR2 SNEGSKA (reference sequence). In nucleotides, the CDR3 is TGCAGTGCTAGCCCCAATTCCGTAGGCTACACCTTC. Amino acids: CSASPNSVGYTF.

The chain combines TRBV12-3 or TRBV12-4 with TRBJ2-5; D gene uncertain. CDR3 length equals 11 residues. Trimming removed 9 bases from V and 11 bases from J, with 16 bases in between. The CDR3 loop reads CARTNRIEQYF. CDR3 DNA: TGTGCCAGAACGAATCGGATAGAGCAGTACTTC.

CDR3 nucleotide sequence: TGTGCCAGCAGTTTACAGGGTAAAGAAGCTTTCTTT. It yields the protein CASSLQGKEAFF. The gene calls are TRBV12-3 or TRBV12-4 and TRBJ1-1, with D tentatively TRBD1 (5 bases). The CDR3 contains 12 residues. The V and J ends lost 2 bases and 8 bases respectively, with 9 bases between them.

The chain's CDR3 is CASSLRQTGSGTYEQYF. The DNA of the CDR3 is TGTGCCAGCAGCTTGCGCCAAACAGGGAGCGGCACCTACGAGCAGTACTTC. The genes are TRBV5-5 and TRBJ2-5, with a weak D call TRBD1 (6 bases). The DNA end is a closer match to TRBJ2-7, so the J assignment may be wrong. Germline V gene lookup returns CDR1 SGHKS and CDR2 YYEKEE (reference sequence). The CDR3 sequence is 17 residues long.

In this sample, this clonotype turned up many times. The rearrangement links TRBV28 to TRBJ2-1; D ambiguous. Trimming took 3 bases from V and 2 from J, leaving 5 bases between them. Germline CDR1 and CDR2: MDHEN and SYDVKM. The CDR3 length is 13 residues. The CDR3: CASSFAAYNEQFF. DNA for the CDR3: TGTGCCAGCAGTTTTGCTGCCTACAATGAGCAGTTCTTC.

The chain employs TRBV6-5 and TRBJ2-5, with 11 bases fitting TRBD2. The CDR3 has 16 residues. CDR1 is MNHEY and CDR2 is SVGAGI in the germline V gene. Unmatched junction bases numbered 13, after V lost 2 bases and J lost 11 bases. CDR3 nucleotides: TGTGCCAGCAGTTACCGCGGGGTAGCGGGAGGGAATGAGCAGTACTTC. Its protein is CASSYRGVAGGNEQYF.

This rearrangement joins TRBV20-1 to TRBJ2-4, with 15 bases fitting TRBD2. The J call may be incorrect, as the DNA end agrees better with TRBJ2-5. The CDR3 consists of 17 residues. Germline assignment: CDR1 DFQATT and CDR2 SNEGSKA (reference sequence). The CDR3 bases are TGCAGTGCTAGACCGAGGGGACTAGCGGGGGGCCAGCAGACCCAGTACTTC. Residues: CSARPRGLAGGQQTQYF.

This clonotype was recorded a few times. This may arise from a read error, as a much more abundant clone is one base away. V gene TRBV7-2 combines with J gene TRBJ1-2; 7 bases fit TRBD1. Germline-derived CDR1 and CDR2 are SGHTA and FQGNSA. Germline trimming cut 5 bases from V and 3 bases from J; bases unmatched to any gene: 3. The CDR3 runs to 13 residues. In DNA form, the CDR3 reads TGTGCCAGCAGCCCACAGGGGCACTATGGCTACACCTTC. Translation gives CASSPQGHYGYTF.

The rearrangement uses TRBV15 and TRBJ2-7; a weak D match, TRBD2 (6 bases). V dropped 2 bases and J dropped 3 bases, with 14 bases sitting between them. Germline CDR1 LNHNV, CDR2 YYDKDF (reference sequence). The length of the CDR3 is 15 residues. The CDR3 DNA reads TGTGCCACCAGCAGAACCCGTGGAGGGAACTACGAGCAGTACTTC. It encodes CATSRTRGGNYEQYF.

The chain couples TRBV7-2 to TRBJ1-2; D not resolved. The CDR3 spans 14 residues. Germline lookup yields CDR1 SGHTA and CDR2 FQGNSA. The V and J ends lost 3 bases and 2 bases respectively, with 10 bases between them. In nucleotides, the CDR3 is TGTGCCAGCAGCTTGGACGGACGAAACTATGGCTACACCTTC. Translation: CASSLDGRNYGYTF.

This clonotype was seen a handful of times. The chain links TRBV6-2 or TRBV6-3 to TRBJ2-5, with 7 positions matching TRBD1. V was clipped by 7 bases and J by 11 bases; unmatched bases: 19. This CDR3 comprises 15 residues. Germline V gene sequence: CDR1 MNHEY, CDR2 SVGEGT. This CDR3 is CASKGATGDYNEQYF. The CDR3 DNA follows: TGTGCCAGCAAAGGTGCTACAGGGGATTACAATGAGCAGTACTTC.

The CDR3 protein is CASSRWGGGNPQPQHF. The CDR3 DNA is TGTGCCAGCAGCCGATGGGGAGGGGGGAACCCTCAGCCCCAGCATTTT. J is TRBJ1-5 and V is TRBV7-2; TRBD1 is a possible D gene (6 bases). Trimming took 5 bases from V and 6 from J, leaving 20 bases between them. The CDR3 has 16 amino acids. The V gene's germline CDR1 is SGHTA and CDR2 FQGNSA.

There are a few counts of this clonotype. The chain employs TRBV6-2 or TRBV6-3 and TRBJ2-5; tentatively, D is TRBD1 or TRBD2 (7 bases each). CDR1 is MNHEY and CDR2 is SVGEGT in the germline V gene. V was shortened by 5 bases and J by 4 bases, with 14 bases between the two germline ends. The CDR3 runs to 14 residues. CDR3 amino acids: CASSRTRQGETQYF. The CDR3 DNA sequence: TGTGCCAGCAGTCGGACTAGACAGGGAGAGACCCAGTACTTC.

The chain joins TRBV6-2 or TRBV6-3 to TRBJ2-3, with D possibly being TRBD2 (6 bases). The CDR3 is 15 amino acids. V was cut by 5 bases and J by 5 bases, with 17 bases left in between. CDR1 is MNHEY and CDR2 is SVGEGT in the germline V gene. The CDR3 DNA reads as TGTGCCAGCAGTACCCTAGCGTCCCCCGGAGATACGCAGTATTTT. Translating gives CASSTLASPGDTQYF.

The rearrangement joins TRBV12-5 to TRBJ2-1; D remains ambiguous. The length of the CDR3 is 11 residues. V shed 1 base and J shed 10 bases, with 5 bases lying between them. Germline V CDR1 and CDR2: LGHNT, FRNRAP. The CDR3 reads CASGLDGEQFF. In DNA, the CDR3 is TGTGCTAGTGGTTTGGACGGCGAGCAGTTCTTC.

The V call is TRBV6-5, the J call TRBJ1-1; D is possibly TRBD1 (6 bases). The CDR3 extends over 16 amino acids. The ends were cut back, 3 bases at V and 0 bases at J, with 14 bases in the middle. The V gene's germline CDR1 is MNHEY and CDR2 SVGAGI. The DNA of the CDR3 is TGTGCCAGCAGTTATAGTACAGGGAGTATGAACACTGAAGCTTTCTTT. It translates to CASSYSTGSMNTEAFF.

The sample holds a few counts of this clonotype. The rearrangement joins TRBV6-2 or TRBV6-3 to TRBJ2-7, with TRBD2 matching 13 bases. The CDR3 runs to 16 residues. Germline V gives CDR1 MNHEY, CDR2 SVGEGT. V lost 2 bases and J lost 4; bases outside the gene matches: 5. The chain's CDR3 is CASSYSPTSGRYEQYF. DNA of the CDR3: TGTGCCAGCAGTTACAGTCCGACTAGCGGGAGGTACGAGCAGTACTTC.

The rearrangement joins TRBV7-2 to TRBJ1-1, with a weak D call TRBD1 (6 bases). Germline lookup yields CDR1 SGHTA and CDR2 FQGNSA. This CDR3 comprises 16 residues. The V and J ends lost 5 bases and 3 bases respectively, with 19 bases between them. CDR3 sequence: CASSPEGGRRDTEAFF. CDR3 in DNA: TGTGCCAGCAGCCCCGAGGGGGGTAGGAGAGACACTGAAGCTTTCTTT.